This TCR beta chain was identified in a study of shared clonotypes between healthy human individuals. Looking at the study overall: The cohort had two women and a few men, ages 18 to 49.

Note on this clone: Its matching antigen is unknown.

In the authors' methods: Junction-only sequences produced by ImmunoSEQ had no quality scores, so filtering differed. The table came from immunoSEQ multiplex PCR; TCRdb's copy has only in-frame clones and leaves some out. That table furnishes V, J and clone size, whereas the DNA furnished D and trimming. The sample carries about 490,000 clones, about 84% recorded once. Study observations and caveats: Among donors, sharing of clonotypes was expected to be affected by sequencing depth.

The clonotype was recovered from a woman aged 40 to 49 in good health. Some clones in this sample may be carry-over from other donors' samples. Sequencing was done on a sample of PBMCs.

CDR3 sequence (DNA): TGCGCCAGCAGCCAAGATCGGTTGGGGCTAGCGGGTCGTAACTCCTACAATGAGCAGTTCTTC. Its protein product is CASSQDRLGLAGRNSYNEQFF. The gene calls are TRBV4-1 and TRBJ2-1, with TRBD2 matching 8 bases. There are 21 residues in the CDR3. The V gene's germline CDR1 is MGHRA and CDR2 YSYEKL. J was trimmed by 0 bases and V by 0 bases; bases with no gene match: 16.